This passage covers 16 T cell receptor beta chains from one sample sequenced in a study of T cell changes during pregnancy in multiple sclerosis. Method: immunoSEQ multiplex PCR; TCRdb's copy keeps in-frame clones and lacks some. This table has 58,000 or so clones, just over 90% appearing once. The sample in question was peripheral blood, obtained in the first trimester of pregnancy. The receptors come from a female donor in good health, enrolled as a control in a pregnancy study.

The chain uses TRBV7-8 and TRBJ2-3; TRBD2 matches 10 bases. The germline V gene encodes CDR1 SGHVS and CDR2 FQNEAQ. Unmatched junction bases numbered 3, after V lost 0 bases and J lost 6 bases. The CDR3 consists of 15 residues. For the CDR3, the DNA is TGTGCCAGCAGCTTAGCCGGGGGACTAGCGGATACGCAGTATTTT. Its protein is CASSLAGGLADTQYF.

The chain carries TRBV7-8 and TRBJ2-5, with 8 positions matching TRBD2. The CDR3 is made up of 14 amino acids. CDR1 SGHVS and CDR2 FQNEAQ come from the germline V gene. Germline trimming cut 5 bases from V and 5 bases from J; bases unmatched to any gene: 7. CDR3 amino acids: CASSAGLGVETQYF. The DNA of the CDR3 is TGTGCCAGCAGCGCGGGACTAGGGGTGGAGACCCAGTACTTC.

For the CDR3, the DNA is TGTGCCAGCAGCGGGAGCGGGAGTCGCTCCTACGAGCAGTACTTC. Translation: CASSGSGSRSYEQYF. This chain uses TRBV7-9 with TRBJ2-7; TRBD2 agrees at 8 bases. CDR1 and CDR2 from the germline V gene are SEHNR and FQNEAQ (reference sequence). This CDR3 spans 15 amino acids. J lost 0 bases, V lost 5 bases, and 6 bases had no gene match.

The CDR3, as DNA: TGTGCCAGCACGCCTGTAGCGGTCGACCCCTACGAGCAGTACTTC. Translated: CASTPVAVDPYEQYF. The chain joins TRBV6-1 to TRBJ2-7; TRBD2 might be the D (6 bases). Trimming took 7 bases from V and 2 from J, leaving 18 bases between them. CDR3 length: 15 residues. CDR1 is MNHNS, CDR2 SASEGT, per germline.

The rearrangement joins TRBV9 to TRBJ1-3; D call uncertain. V was trimmed by 0 bases and J by 0 bases, leaving 7 bases between them. Germline CDR1 reads SGDLS; CDR2 reads YYNGEE. The CDR3 spans 15 residues. The CDR3 nucleotides read TGTGCCAGCAGCGTAGTGGACTCCTCTGGAAACACCATATATTTT. Encoded protein: CASSVVDSSGNTIYF.

The chain combines TRBV28 with TRBJ2-7, with D possibly TRBD2 on 7 matching bases. The CDR3 covers 15 residues. V was clipped by 3 bases and J by 5 bases, with 17 bases between them. CDR1 and CDR2 (germline): MDHEN, SYDVKM. CDR3 nucleotide sequence: TGTGCCAGCAGTTTTAGGGGGAGGGCCGCCCACGAGCAGTACTTC. It translates to CASSFRGRAAHEQYF.

This chain links TRBV25-1 with TRBJ2-1, with 7 bases matching TRBD2. The CDR3 spans 15 residues. The germline CDR1 and CDR2 sequences are MGHDK and SYGVNS. Trimming took 1 base from V and 5 from J; bases not matched to a gene: 5. The chain's CDR3 is CASSELSGDNNEQFF. CDR3 nucleotides: TGTGCCAGCAGTGAATTAAGCGGGGATAACAATGAGCAGTTCTTC. Full variable domain (outside the CDR3, taken from reference TRBV25-1 and TRBJ2-1): EADIYQTPRYLVIGTGKKITLECSQTMGHDKMYWYQQDPGMELHLIHYSYGVNSTEKGDLSSESTVSRIRTEHFPLTLESARPSHTSQYLCASSELSGDNNEQFFGPGTRLTVL.

The genes are TRBV4-2 and TRBJ2-7; 8 bases line up with TRBD2. J lost 6 bases, V lost 4 bases, and 5 bases had no gene match. This CDR3 comprises 13 residues. Germline CDR1 reads LGHNA; CDR2 reads YNFKEQ. The CDR3 protein is CASSLSGIAEQYF. CDR3 coding DNA: TGTGCCAGCAGCCTTAGCGGGATCGCCGAGCAGTACTTC.

The J gene is TRBJ1-4, the V gene TRBV18, with a tentative D call TRBD1 (6 bases). V lost 3 bases and J 6 bases, leaving 14 bases between the germline ends. The CDR3 has 15 amino acids. Looked up from germline, CDR1 is KGHSH and CDR2 is LQKENI. The CDR3 nucleotides read TGTGCCAGCTCACCGATACAGGGTGGGGATGAAAAACTGTTTTTT. Translation gives CASSPIQGGDEKLFF.

This chain connects TRBV4-2 to TRBJ2-3; D perhaps matches TRBD1 (6 bases). Trimming removed 0 bases from V and 0 bases from J, with 16 bases in between. The CDR3 contains 18 residues. Germline V gene data show CDR1 as LGHNA and CDR2 as YNFKEQ. CDR3 sequence (DNA): TGTGCCAGCAGCCAAGAGGGGGCACTTACAGGGAGCACAGATACGCAGTATTTT. Translated, it gives CASSQEGALTGSTDTQYF.

This chain joins TRBV7-2 and TRBJ2-1; 8 bases agree with TRBD2. The CDR3 extends over 15 amino acids. CDR1 is SGHTA and CDR2 is FQGNSA in the germline V gene. Trimming at V came to 5 bases and at J to 4 bases, leaving 7 bases not matched to a gene. CDR3 DNA: TGTGCCAGCAGCGTTACTAGCGGCAAGTACAATGAGCAGTTCTTC. It translates to CASSVTSGKYNEQFF.

V gene TRBV9 combines with J gene TRBJ2-7; 11 nucleotides line up with TRBD2. Germline values: CDR1 SGDLS, CDR2 YYNGEE. After removal of 4 bases from V and 4 bases from J, the junction contained 4 bases not matched to a gene. This CDR3 is built from 14 residues. The CDR3 reads CASSIGLAGYEQYF. CDR3 coding DNA: TGTGCCAGCAGCATCGGACTAGCGGGTTACGAGCAGTACTTC.

The chain joins TRBV6-1 to TRBJ1-2; 7 bases are a match to TRBD1. CDR1 and CDR2 from the germline V gene are MNHNS and SASEGT. With V trimmed by 10 bases and J by 0 bases, 8 bases remained unmatched. This CDR3 spans 14 amino acids. The CDR3 reads CATDYRGSNYGYTF. Here the CDR3 DNA reads TGTGCCACGGATTACAGGGGTTCTAACTATGGCTACACCTTC.

The rearrangement uses TRBV4-1 and TRBJ2-7, with D unresolved. The V and J ends lost 0 bases and 2 bases respectively, with 11 bases between them. Germline CDR1 and CDR2: MGHRA and YSYEKL. This CDR3 is 15 amino acids long. The CDR3 nucleotides read TGCGCCAGCAGCCAAGAGGCCAGTAATACCTACGAGCAGTACTTC. Its protein is CASSQEASNTYEQYF.

V usage is TRBV19 and J usage is TRBJ1-5, with 7 bases identical to TRBD1. Germline CDR1 and CDR2: LNHDA and SQIVND (reference sequence). Trimming cost V 4 bases and J 7 bases; bases outside gene matches: 7. The CDR3 contains 14 residues. The CDR3: CASSTPGGQQPQHF. The CDR3 DNA sequence: TGTGCCAGTAGTACCCCAGGGGGACAGCAGCCCCAGCATTTT.

The chain links TRBV21-1 to TRBJ1-3. TRBV21-1 constitutes a pseudogene. The length of the CDR3 is 16 residues. The CDR3 DNA reads as TGTGCCAGCAGCCCGCCGGAGAGTGGCCATGGAAACACCATATATTTT. It encodes CASSPPESGHGNTIYF.